This T cell receptor (beta chain) stems from a study of technical replicates of blood from several donors. Assay: immunoSEQ multiplex PCR; the TCRdb copy retains only in-frame clones and omits some. This table holds tens of thousands of clones, almost 98% found once. Trimming removed 4 bases at V and 3 bases at J, with 9 bases between. The CDR3 runs 13 residues. Germline loops: CDR1 MNHEY, CDR2 SVGAGI. The V gene is TRBV6-5, the J gene TRBJ2-5; D possibly corresponds to TRBD2 (5 bases). The material sequenced was T cells isolated from PBMCs. The receptor comes from a human donor in good health. CDR3: CASSSRGEETQYF. Written as DNA, the CDR3 is TGTGCCAGCAGTTCACGGGGAGAAGAGACCCAGTACTTC.